In its sample, the clone carrying this T cell receptor beta chain was seen a few times. Profiled with immunoSEQ multiplex PCR; TCRdb holds only in-frame clones, not every one. Seen here are 55,000 to 70,000 clones, 75% to 85% observed once, and the top ten hold about 1.5%. The data are from a study of OX40 agonist ivuxolimab in advanced cancers. Germline V gene sequence: CDR1 SGHNT, CDR2 YYREEE (reference sequence). V trimming: 0 bases; J trimming: 7 bases; junction bases outside the gene matches: 5. The CDR3 has 15 residues. The origin of this receptor is an adult with an advanced solid tumor such as melanoma, head and neck, liver or kidney cancer. The J gene is TRBJ1-5, the V gene TRBV5-4; TRBD1 agrees at 9 bases. The sequencing used CD4+ or CD8+ T cells sorted from blood, collected in a trial of the OX40 agonist ivuxolimab. The chain's CDR3 is CASSLGGTGSQPQHF. The CDR3 region has the DNA TGTGCCAGCAGCTTGGGCGGGACAGGGTCACAGCCCCAGCATTTT.